The 19 T cell receptor beta chains below come from one sample, sequenced in a study of blood T cell repertoires in COVID-19. Using immunoSEQ multiplex PCR, the repertoire was profiled, and TCRdb retains in-frame clones only, with some absent. Of 250,000 or so clones in the sample, 85% were seen once. Source material: peripheral blood. These receptors were obtained from a woman in her sixties with active or convalescent COVID-19.

V and J are TRBV11-2 and TRBJ2-2, with D uncertain. Germline CDR1 SGHAT, CDR2 FQNNGV. CDR3 length equals 14 residues. V lost 3 bases, J lost 2 bases, and 7 bases lay in between. This chain's CDR3 is CASSLLVNTGELFF. DNA of the CDR3: TGTGCCAGCAGCTTGTTAGTTAACACCGGGGAGCTGTTTTTT. The full variable domain, with the rest looked up from reference TRBV11-2 and TRBJ2-2, is EAGVAQSPRYKIIEKRQSVAFWCNPISGHATLYWYQQILGQGPKLLIQFQNNGVVDDSQLPKDRFSAERLKGVDSTLKIQPAKLEDSAVYLCASSLLVNTGELFFGEGSRLTVL.

The V and J genes are TRBV7-9 and TRBJ2-2; possible D gene TRBD2, 5 bases. Germline-derived CDR1 and CDR2 are SEHNR and FQNEAQ (reference sequence). V shed 8 bases and J shed 7 bases, with 5 bases lying between them. CDR3 length: 10 amino acids. CDR3 amino acids: CASEGGELFF. The CDR3 DNA reads as TGTGCCAGCGAGGGCGGGGAGCTGTTTTTT.

V is TRBV5-1 and J is TRBJ1-3, with D possibly being TRBD1 (5 bases). Germline CDR1 SGHRS, CDR2 YFSETQ. With 4 bases removed from V and 2 bases from J, the gap between germline ends came to 16 bases. This CDR3 is built from 16 residues. CDR3 in amino acids: CASSPREAGPGNTIYF. DNA of the CDR3: TGCGCCAGCAGCCCACGGGAGGCAGGGCCTGGAAACACCATATATTTT.

The chain links TRBV7-2 to TRBJ1-2; no clear D. Germline-derived CDR1 and CDR2 are SGHTA and FQGNSA. Trimming took 5 bases from V and 8 from J, leaving 21 bases between them. This CDR3 is built from 15 residues. The CDR3 sequence is CASSPATGLTYGYTF. DNA of the CDR3: TGTGCCAGCAGCCCGGCTACGGGGTTAACGTACGGCTACACCTTC.

The chain recombines TRBV20-1 with TRBJ2-5; D remains unclear. V was pared by 7 bases and J by 3 bases, with 9 bases between. This CDR3 has 11 amino acids. CDR1 DFQATT and CDR2 SNEGSKA come from the germline V gene (reference sequence). The CDR3, as DNA: TGCAGTGTACAGCTTAAAGAGACCCAGTACTTC. Translation gives CSVQLKETQYF.

CDR3 in DNA: TGTGCCAGCAGTGAAGTGGGGGGGCCCTACGAGCAGTACTTC. It is translated as CASSEVGGPYEQYF. The chain joins TRBV6-1 to TRBJ2-7; possibly TRBD2 for D (7 bases). The CDR3 totals 14 residues. Germline CDR1 reads MNHNS; CDR2 reads SASEGT. Deletions cut 1 base from V and 2 bases from J, with 9 bases between.

A few counts support this clone. J is TRBJ2-3 and V is TRBV10-1; 11 positions agree with TRBD2. The CDR3 contains 15 residues. Per the germline V gene, CDR1 is WNHNN and CDR2 is SYGVQD (reference sequence). V dropped 6 bases and J dropped 6; count of bases not matched to a gene: 8. CDR3 in amino acids: CASSALLAGVDTQYF. CDR3 in DNA: TGCGCCAGCAGCGCCCTACTAGCGGGGGTGGATACGCAGTATTTT.

This chain connects TRBV19 to TRBJ1-5, with D possibly TRBD1 on 5 matching bases. This CDR3 contains 15 residues. V lost 7 bases to trimming and J lost 6 bases, with 19 bases between them. From germline, CDR1 is LNHDA and CDR2 SQIVND (reference sequence). CDR3 DNA sequence: TGTGCCAGTAAGCCCTTTGACAGCCGCGGTCAGCCCCAGCATTTT. Its protein is CASKPFDSRGQPQHF.

The J gene is TRBJ2-1, the V gene TRBV28; no reliable D call. CDR1 MDHEN and CDR2 SYDVKM come from the germline V gene. The length of the CDR3 is 15 residues. The V gene lost 4 bases and the J gene lost 8 bases, with 18 bases spanning the gap. The CDR3: CASSSQTRLRYEQFF. For the CDR3, the DNA is TGTGCCAGCAGTTCCCAGACACGCCTCCGGTATGAGCAGTTCTTC.

CDR3 protein: CASSPWALAPDTQYF. The CDR3 nucleotides read TGTGCCAGCAGCCCTTGGGCTCTCGCCCCAGATACGCAGTATTTT. The chain uses TRBV5-4 and TRBJ2-3; D call uncertain. Trimming took 4 bases from V and 4 from J, leaving 16 bases between them. This CDR3 region has 15 residues. CDR1 and CDR2 (germline): SGHNT, YYREEE (reference sequence). The complete variable domain, with remaining parts taken from reference TRBV5-4 and TRBJ2-3, reads ETGVTQSPTHLIKTRGQQVTLRCSSQSGHNTVSWYQQALGQGPQFIFQYYREEENGRGNFPPRFSGLQFPNYSSELNVNALELDDSALYLCASSPWALAPDTQYFGPGTRLTVL.

The chain carries TRBV28 and TRBJ1-5; maybe TRBD1 (6 bases). The CDR3 extends over 14 amino acids. The germline V gene encodes CDR1 MDHEN and CDR2 SYDVKM. V lost 7 bases to trimming and J lost 3 bases, with 13 bases between them. CDR3 loop: CASTRGQYNQPQHF. CDR3 in DNA: TGTGCCAGCACCCGCGGACAGTACAATCAGCCCCAGCATTTT.

This clone showed up just a few times. The chain uses TRBV4-2 and TRBJ1-1; D gene uncertain. The CDR3 length is 13 residues. V shed 4 bases and J shed 1 base, with 7 bases lying between them. Germline CDR1 is LGHNA and CDR2 is YNFKEQ. The CDR3 nucleotides are TGTGCCAGCAGCCTCCCGGGGAACACTGAAGCTTTCTTT. Amino acid sequence: CASSLPGNTEAFF.

This sequence joins TRBV5-1 and TRBJ2-1; 11 bases map to TRBD2. The CDR3 totals 15 residues. Germline loops: CDR1 SGHRS, CDR2 YFSETQ. The V and J ends lost 2 bases and 8 bases, in that order; junction bases with no gene match: 6. The CDR3 region is CASSFTSGSSDEQFF. The CDR3 coding sequence is TGCGCCAGCAGCTTTACTAGCGGGAGTTCCGATGAGCAGTTCTTC.

The J gene is TRBJ2-7, the V gene TRBV9, with a possible D match to TRBD2 (6 bases). The CDR3 totals 15 residues. CDR1 is SGDLS and CDR2 is YYNGEE in the germline V gene. Trimming removed 4 bases at V and 2 bases at J, with 16 bases between. The CDR3 loop reads CASSPSGDRAYEQYF. In DNA form, the CDR3 reads TGTGCCAGCAGCCCTTCGGGGGATAGGGCCTACGAGCAGTACTTC.

The chain is built from TRBV5-4 and TRBJ1-1; D call uncertain. The CDR3 runs 17 residues. Per germline, CDR1 SGHNT and CDR2 YYREEE (reference sequence). The germline V and J ends were trimmed by 0 bases and 2 bases, with 17 bases remaining between them. CDR3 DNA: TGTGCCAGCAGCTTGGCCGTGACATCGGTAGGAAACACTGAAGCTTTCTTT. This sequence encodes CASSLAVTSVGNTEAFF.

CDR3 in DNA: TGTGCCAGCAGTTTACGAAGCGGATCGTTAGCGGGAGGTTCGTACGAGCAGTACTTC. This sequence encodes CASSLRSGSLAGGSYEQYF. The chain is built from TRBV28 and TRBJ2-7, with 10 bases identical to TRBD2. The CDR3 is made up of 19 amino acids. Germline V CDR1 and CDR2: MDHEN, SYDVKM. The J segment lost 4 bases and the V segment lost 2 bases, leaving 17 bases of the junction unmatched.

J is TRBJ2-2 and V is TRBV7-2; 8 bases map to TRBD2. The ends lost 5 bases at V and 0 bases at J; junction bases unmatched: 11. Germline V gene sequence: CDR1 SGHTA, CDR2 FQGNSA. CDR3 length equals 18 residues. For the CDR3, the DNA is TGTGCCAGCAGCCAACAAGCTCTAGCGGGCCCGAACACCGGGGAGCTGTTTTTT. Translation: CASSQQALAGPNTGELFF.

The chain employs TRBV6-5 and TRBJ1-5, with 7 bases lining up with TRBD1. The CDR3 contains 14 residues. The V and J ends lost 6 bases and 5 bases, in that order; junction bases with no gene match: 7. CDR1 and CDR2 (germline): MNHEY, SVGAGI. CDR3 region: CASSRDRVDQPQHF. The CDR3 DNA reads TGTGCCAGCAGCCGAGACAGGGTCGATCAGCCCCAGCATTTT.

The chain combines TRBV5-1 with TRBJ2-2, with 10 nucleotides matching TRBD2. The CDR3 runs to 14 residues. Germline V CDR1 and CDR2: SGHRS, YFSETQ. Losses at the gene ends were 4 bases for V and 10 bases for J; bases not matched to a gene: 7. The CDR3 DNA reads TGCGCCAGCAGCCGGGGGACTAGCGTTGAGGAGCTGTTTTTT. This gives the protein CASSRGTSVEELFF.